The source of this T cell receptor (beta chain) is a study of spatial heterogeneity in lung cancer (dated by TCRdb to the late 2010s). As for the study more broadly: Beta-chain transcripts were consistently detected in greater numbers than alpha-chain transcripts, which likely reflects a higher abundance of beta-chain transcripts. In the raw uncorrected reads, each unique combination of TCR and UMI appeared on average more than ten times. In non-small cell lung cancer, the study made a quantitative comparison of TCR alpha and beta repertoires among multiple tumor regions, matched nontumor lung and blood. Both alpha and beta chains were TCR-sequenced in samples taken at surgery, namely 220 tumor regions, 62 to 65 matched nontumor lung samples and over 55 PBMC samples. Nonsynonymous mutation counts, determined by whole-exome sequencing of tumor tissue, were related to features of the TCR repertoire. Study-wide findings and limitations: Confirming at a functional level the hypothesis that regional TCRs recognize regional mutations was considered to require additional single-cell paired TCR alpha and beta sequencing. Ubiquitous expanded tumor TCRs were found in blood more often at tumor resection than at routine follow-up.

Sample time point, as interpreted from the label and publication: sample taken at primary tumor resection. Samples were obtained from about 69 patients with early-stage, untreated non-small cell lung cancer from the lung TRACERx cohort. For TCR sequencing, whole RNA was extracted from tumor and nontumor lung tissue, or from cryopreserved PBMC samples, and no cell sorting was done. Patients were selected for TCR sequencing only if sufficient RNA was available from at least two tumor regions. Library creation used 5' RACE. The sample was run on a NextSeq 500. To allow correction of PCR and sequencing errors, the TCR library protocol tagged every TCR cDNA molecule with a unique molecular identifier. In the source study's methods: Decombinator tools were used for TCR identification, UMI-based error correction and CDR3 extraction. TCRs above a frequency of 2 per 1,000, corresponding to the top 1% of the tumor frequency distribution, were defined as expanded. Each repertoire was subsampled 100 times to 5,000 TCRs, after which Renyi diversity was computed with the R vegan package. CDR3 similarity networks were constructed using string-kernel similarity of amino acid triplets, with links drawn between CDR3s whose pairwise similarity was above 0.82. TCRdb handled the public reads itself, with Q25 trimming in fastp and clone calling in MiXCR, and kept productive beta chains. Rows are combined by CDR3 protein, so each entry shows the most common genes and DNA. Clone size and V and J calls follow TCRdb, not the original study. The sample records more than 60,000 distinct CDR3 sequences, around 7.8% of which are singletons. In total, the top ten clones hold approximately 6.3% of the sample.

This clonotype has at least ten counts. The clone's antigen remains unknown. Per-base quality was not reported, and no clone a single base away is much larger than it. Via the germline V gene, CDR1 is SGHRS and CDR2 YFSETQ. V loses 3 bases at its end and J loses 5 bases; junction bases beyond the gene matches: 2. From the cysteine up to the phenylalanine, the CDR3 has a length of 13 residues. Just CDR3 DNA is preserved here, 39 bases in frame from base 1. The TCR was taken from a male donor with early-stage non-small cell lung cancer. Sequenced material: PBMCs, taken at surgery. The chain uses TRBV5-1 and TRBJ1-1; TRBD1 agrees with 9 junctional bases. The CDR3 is CASSYGQGTEAFF. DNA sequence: TGCGCCAGCAGCTACGGACAGGGGACTGAAGCTTTCTTT.